The present TCR beta chain was sequenced within a study of T cell repertoires in cytomegalovirus infection (dated by TCRdb to the late 2010s). In the study overall: Recently identified HLA-C-restricted CMV epitopes, whose presentation resists viral immunomodulation, were targeted by peptide stimulations together with well-studied HLA-B-restricted epitopes. Because public TCR beta signatures pointed to carriage of CMV infection together with the matching HLA type, the HLA type of each donor mattered for the analysis. Summary of the overall study and its limitations: Cumulative frequency of public TCR beta family members discriminated carriers of CMV infection plus the relevant HLA type in this cohort and an independent approximately 400-donor cohort. The ex vivo response was dominated by HLA-C-restricted CMV-specific TCR beta clonotypes, and the single most frequent clonotype in two of eight donors was supplied by these HLA-C-restricted clonotypes.

Explained via the paper, the treatment or condition label denotes: in vitro stimulation with specific CMV peptide epitopes to enrich CMV-specific T cells. TCRdb lists the instrument as Illumina HiSeq 1500. TCRdb ran its own pipeline on the public reads, namely fastp trimming at Q25 and MiXCR clone calling, and kept in-frame beta chains. Rows merge per CDR3 protein into single entries with the most common DNA and genes. A total of 650,000 to 850,000 distinct CDR3 sequences appear in this sample, 29% of them only once. The biggest ten clones account for 13% of the sample. Remarks on this clonotype: No antigen is known for it. Base qualities are not recorded, but no much larger clone differs from it by a single base.

As encoded in the germline V gene, CDR1 is MNHNS while CDR2 is SASEGT. The CDR3 spans 15 residues, from the cysteine through the phenylalanine. CDR3 DNA only is kept here, 45 bases in frame from base 1. The V end gives up 5 bases and the J end 1 base, leaving 4 bases in the junction not matched to a gene. The sequence derives from a human donor in good health (CMV status not recorded). Some clones in this sample may be carry-over from other donors' samples. The sequence links TRBV6-1 to TRBJ2-5; TRBD1 matches 10 bases in the middle. Here the sequenced sample was cultured CD8+ T cells from PBMCs, taken from culture after CMV antigen stimulation. The CDR3 here reads CASSSTGGSQETQYF. The nucleotide sequence is TGTGCCAGCAGTTCGACAGGGGGCAGCCAAGAGACCCAGTACTTC.